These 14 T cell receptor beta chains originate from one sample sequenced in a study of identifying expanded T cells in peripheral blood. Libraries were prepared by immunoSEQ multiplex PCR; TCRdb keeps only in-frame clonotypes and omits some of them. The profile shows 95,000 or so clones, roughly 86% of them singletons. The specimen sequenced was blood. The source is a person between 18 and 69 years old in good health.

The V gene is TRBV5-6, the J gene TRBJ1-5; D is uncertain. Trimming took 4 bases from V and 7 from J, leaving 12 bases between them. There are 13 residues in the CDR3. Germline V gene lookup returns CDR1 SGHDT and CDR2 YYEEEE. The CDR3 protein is CASSVRPGQPQHF. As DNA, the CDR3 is TGTGCCAGCAGCGTAAGGCCCGGGCAGCCCCAGCATTTT.

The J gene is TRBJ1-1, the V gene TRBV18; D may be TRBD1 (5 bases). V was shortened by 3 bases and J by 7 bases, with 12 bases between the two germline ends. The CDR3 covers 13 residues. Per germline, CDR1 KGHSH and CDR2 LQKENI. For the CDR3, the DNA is TGTGCCAGCTCACCCGGGCGGGACGGTGAAGCTTTCTTT. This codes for CASSPGRDGEAFF.

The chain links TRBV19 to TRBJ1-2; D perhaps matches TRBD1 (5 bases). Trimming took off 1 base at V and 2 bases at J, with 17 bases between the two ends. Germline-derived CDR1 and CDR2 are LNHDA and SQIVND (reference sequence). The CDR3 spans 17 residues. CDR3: CASSIVPTWDGNYGYTF. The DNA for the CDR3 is TGTGCCAGTAGTATAGTGCCCACCTGGGACGGAAACTATGGCTACACCTTC. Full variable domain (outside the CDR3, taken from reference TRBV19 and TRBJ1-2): DGGITQSPKYLFRKEGQNVTLSCEQNLNHDAMYWYRQDPGQGLRLIYYSQIVNDFQKGDIAEGYSVSREKKESFPLTVTSAQKNPTAFYLCASSIVPTWDGNYGYTFGSGTRLTVV.

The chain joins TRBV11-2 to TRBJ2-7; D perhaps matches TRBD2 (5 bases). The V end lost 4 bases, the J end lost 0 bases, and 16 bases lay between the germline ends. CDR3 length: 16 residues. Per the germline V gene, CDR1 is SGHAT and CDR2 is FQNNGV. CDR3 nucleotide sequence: TGTGCCAGCAGCTCCCGGCAGAGGGCAAGCTCCTACGAGCAGTACTTC. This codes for CASSSRQRASSYEQYF.

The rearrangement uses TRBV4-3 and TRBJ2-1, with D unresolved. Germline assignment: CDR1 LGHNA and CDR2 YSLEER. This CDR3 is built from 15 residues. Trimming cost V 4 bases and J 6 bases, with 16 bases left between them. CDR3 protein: CASSRNPNSRNEQFF. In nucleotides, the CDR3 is TGCGCCAGCAGCCGTAATCCGAACTCCCGCAATGAGCAGTTCTTC.

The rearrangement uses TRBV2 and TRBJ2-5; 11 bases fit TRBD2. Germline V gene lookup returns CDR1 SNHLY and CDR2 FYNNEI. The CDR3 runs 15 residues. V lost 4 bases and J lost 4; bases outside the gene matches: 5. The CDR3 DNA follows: TGTGCCAGCAGTGGACCCACTAGCGGGGGAGAGACCCAGTACTTC. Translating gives CASSGPTSGGETQYF.

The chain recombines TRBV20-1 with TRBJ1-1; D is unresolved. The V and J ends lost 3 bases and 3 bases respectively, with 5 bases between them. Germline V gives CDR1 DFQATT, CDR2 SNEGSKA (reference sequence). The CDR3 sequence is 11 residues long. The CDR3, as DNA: TGCAGTGCTAGGAGCGACACTGAAGCTTTCTTT. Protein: CSARSDTEAFF.

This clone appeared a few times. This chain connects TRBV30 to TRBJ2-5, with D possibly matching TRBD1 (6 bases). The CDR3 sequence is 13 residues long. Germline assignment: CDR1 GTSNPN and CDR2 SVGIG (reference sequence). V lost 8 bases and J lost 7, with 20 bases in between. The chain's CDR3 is CARAGTRFGTQYF. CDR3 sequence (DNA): TGTGCCCGAGCCGGGACACGGTTTGGGACCCAGTACTTC. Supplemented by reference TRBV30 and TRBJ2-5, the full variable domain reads SQTIHQWPATLVQPVGSPLSLECTVEGTSNPNLYWYRQAAGRGLQLLFYSVGIGQISSEVPQNLSASRPQDRQFILSSKKLLLSDSGFYLCARAGTRFGTQYFGPGTRLLVL.

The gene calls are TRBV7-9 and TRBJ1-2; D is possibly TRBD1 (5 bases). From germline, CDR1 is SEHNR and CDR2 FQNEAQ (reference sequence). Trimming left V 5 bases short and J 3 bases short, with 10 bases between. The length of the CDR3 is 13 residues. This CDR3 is CASSPGGDYGYTF. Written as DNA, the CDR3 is TGTGCCAGCAGCCCCGGGGGAGACTATGGCTACACCTTC.

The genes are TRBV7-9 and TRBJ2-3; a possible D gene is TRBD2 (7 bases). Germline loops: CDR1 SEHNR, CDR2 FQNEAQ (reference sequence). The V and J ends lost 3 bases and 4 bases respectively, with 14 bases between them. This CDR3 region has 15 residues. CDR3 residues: CASSFSRGGADTQYF. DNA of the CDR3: TGTGCCAGCAGCTTTAGTAGGGGGGGAGCAGATACGCAGTATTTT.

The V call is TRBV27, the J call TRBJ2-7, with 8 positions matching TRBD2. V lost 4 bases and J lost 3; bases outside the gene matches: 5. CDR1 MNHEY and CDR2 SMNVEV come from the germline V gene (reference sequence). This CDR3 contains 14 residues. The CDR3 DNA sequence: TGTGCCAGCAGTTGGGCGGGGGGAAACTACGAGCAGTACTTC. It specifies CASSWAGGNYEQYF.

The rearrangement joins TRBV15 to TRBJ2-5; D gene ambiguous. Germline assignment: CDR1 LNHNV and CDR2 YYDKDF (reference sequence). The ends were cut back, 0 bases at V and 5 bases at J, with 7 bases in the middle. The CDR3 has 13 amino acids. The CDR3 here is CATSRDRWETQYF. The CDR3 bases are TGTGCCACCAGCAGAGACCGGTGGGAGACCCAGTACTTC.

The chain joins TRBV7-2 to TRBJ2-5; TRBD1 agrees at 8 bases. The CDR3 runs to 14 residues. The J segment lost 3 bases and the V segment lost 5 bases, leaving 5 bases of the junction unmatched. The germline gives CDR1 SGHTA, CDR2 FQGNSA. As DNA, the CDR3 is TGTGCCAGCAGCCGACAGGGGTCGAAAGAGACCCAGTACTTC. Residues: CASSRQGSKETQYF.

CDR3 residues: CASSYSGQGDGYTF. The CDR3 coding sequence is TGTGCCAGCAGTTACTCAGGGCAGGGTGACGGCTACACCTTC. This chain connects TRBV6-6 to TRBJ1-2; weak D call: TRBD1 (5 bases). The V gene lost 0 bases and the J gene lost 8 bases, with 13 bases spanning the gap. Looked up from germline, CDR1 is MNHNY and CDR2 is SVGAGI (reference sequence). The CDR3 runs to 14 residues.